The 26 T cell receptor beta chains listed next were all sequenced from one sample in a study of neurological immune-mediated disorders. Time point meaning: longitudinal time-point 1 (baseline). TCRdb passed the 5' RACE reads through MiXCR, listing each CDR3 protein once. This table has tens of thousands of distinct CDR3 sequences, 12% to 15% appearing once. Input material: PBMCs. The origin of the receptors is a female donor with HTLV-1-associated myelopathy (HAM/TSP).

This clonotype was observed at least ten times. The chain couples TRBV5-1 to TRBJ1-2, with 10 bases matching TRBD1. CDR1 SGHRS and CDR2 YFSETQ come from the germline V gene. J was trimmed by 3 bases and V by 7 bases; bases with no gene match: 6. CDR3 length: 14 residues. The CDR3 is CASASDRGDYGYTF. DNA for the CDR3: TGCGCCAGCGCCTCGGACAGGGGGGACTATGGCTACACCTTC.

This clonotype was found many times. This chain joins TRBV5-1 and TRBJ2-3; D is possibly TRBD1 (6 bases). The CDR3 is 13 amino acids. Trimming took off 3 bases at V and 6 bases at J, with 11 bases between the two ends. Germline lookup yields CDR1 SGHRS and CDR2 YFSETQ. The CDR3 spells CASSSTGSDTQYF. The CDR3 region has the DNA TGCGCCAGCAGCTCTACAGGGTCTGATACGCAGTATTTT.

This clonotype was recorded at least ten times. The V gene is TRBV9, the J gene TRBJ2-3; TRBD2 agrees at 9 bases. Germline assignment: CDR1 SGDLS and CDR2 YYNGEE. Trimming cost V 3 bases and J 2 bases; bases outside gene matches: 13. This CDR3 is built from 18 residues. The chain's CDR3 is CASSARTMRGGYTDTQYF. The CDR3 DNA reads TGTGCCAGCAGCGCCCGGACGATGCGGGGGGGTTACACAGATACGCAGTATTTT. Drawing the rest from reference TRBV9 and TRBJ2-3, the complete variable domain is DSGVTQTPKHLITATGQRVTLRCSPRSGDLSVYWYQQSLDQGLQFLIQYYNGEERAKGNILERFSAQQFPDLHSELNLSSLELGDSALYFCASSARTMRGGYTDTQYFGPGTRLTVL.

This clonotype was observed many times. The genes are TRBV10-3 and TRBJ2-3, with TRBD2 matching over 9 bases. CDR3 length: 15 residues. Unmatched junction bases numbered 4, after V lost 2 bases and J lost 4 bases. The germline CDR1 and CDR2 sequences are ENHRY and SYGVKD. DNA of the CDR3: TGTGCCATCAGTGAGACGCGGGGGGGCGCAGATACGCAGTATTTT. Translation: CAISETRGGADTQYF.

This clonotype was detected many times. The rearrangement links TRBV28 to TRBJ2-3; either TRBD1 or TRBD2 may fit D (5 bases each). Per germline, CDR1 MDHEN and CDR2 SYDVKM. V dropped 5 bases and J dropped 1 base, with 16 bases sitting between them. The CDR3 runs 16 residues. The CDR3 sequence: CASSPGLSSGTDTQYF. CDR3 bases: TGTGCCAGCAGTCCGGGGCTTTCCTCCGGCACAGATACGCAGTATTTT. Based on the CDR3 plus reference TRBV28 and TRBJ2-3, the full variable domain is DVKVTQSSRYLVKRTGEKVFLECVQDMDHENMFWYRQDPGLGLRLIYFSYDVKMKEKGDIPEGYSVSREKKERFSLILESASTNQTSMYLCASSPGLSSGTDTQYFGPGTRLTVL.

This clonotype was seen ten or more times. This chain connects TRBV10-1 to TRBJ1-2; D possibly corresponds to TRBD1 (5 bases). V was cut by 0 bases and J by 2 bases, with 7 bases left in between. Germline CDR1 WNHNN, CDR2 SYGVQD (reference sequence). CDR3 length: 14 residues. The CDR3 sequence: CASSESGANYGYTF. In DNA, the CDR3 is TGCGCCAGCAGTGAGTCTGGGGCCAACTATGGCTACACCTTC.

On this clonotype itself: A much larger clone lies one base from this, so it may be a read error. V usage is TRBV7-3 and J usage is TRBJ2-7; D not certain. Germline assignment: CDR1 SGHTA and CDR2 FQGTGA. The CDR3 covers 13 residues. CDR3 nucleotide sequence: TGTACCAGCAGCTTCGACGTCTCCTACGAGCAGTACTTC. Its translation: CTSSFDVSYEQYF. The full variable domain, with the rest looked up from reference TRBV7-3 and TRBJ2-7, is GAGVSQTPSNKVTEKGKYVELRCDPISGHTALYWYRQSLGQGPEFLIYFQGTGAADDSGLPNDRFFAVRPEGSVSTLKIQRTERGDSAVYLCTSSFDVSYEQYFGPGTRLTVT.

This clonotype was seen ten or more times. V gene TRBV28 combines with J gene TRBJ2-4, with D possibly matching TRBD2 (6 bases). The CDR3 covers 13 residues. V gave up 3 bases and J gave up 4 bases, with 7 bases separating them. The germline V gene encodes CDR1 MDHEN and CDR2 SYDVKM. In DNA form, the CDR3 reads TGTGCCAGCAGTTTGGGACTGAAAAACATTCAGTACTTC. Protein: CASSLGLKNIQYF.

The chain uses TRBV28 and TRBJ1-4; TRBD1 aligns across 9 bases. The CDR3 covers 13 residues. Germline V gene sequence: CDR1 MDHEN, CDR2 SYDVKM. This chain's CDR3 is CAVVTGGDEKLFF. The CDR3 DNA reads TGTGCAGTGGTGACAGGGGGAGATGAAAAACTGTTTTTT.

Regarding this clonotype: At one end the junction does not follow the germline gene, possibly because of a read error. The chain combines TRBV20-1 with TRBJ2-7; the D gene is possibly TRBD1 (5 bases). The CDR3 covers 16 residues. The germline V gene encodes CDR1 DFQATT and CDR2 SNEGSKA (reference sequence). CDR3: CSTAHQDTPRVYEHYF. CDR3 nucleotide sequence: TGCAGTACTGCTCACCAGGACACTCCTAGGGTCTACGAGCATTACTTC.

This clonotype was picked up many times. The gene calls are TRBV20-1 and TRBJ1-5, with unresolved D. V lost 2 bases to trimming and J lost 7 bases, with 9 bases between them. Germline CDR1 DFQATT, CDR2 SNEGSKA (reference sequence). The CDR3 covers 12 residues. The CDR3 region is CSARWGGQPQHF. In nucleotides, the CDR3 is TGCAGTGCTAGATGGGGAGGGCAGCCCCAGCATTTT.

The rearrangement uses TRBV5-1 and TRBJ2-2; D unclear. This CDR3 contains 16 residues. The V end was cut by 0 bases, the J end by 0 bases, with 9 bases between. Germline CDR1 is SGHRS and CDR2 is YFSETQ. In nucleotides, the CDR3 is TGCGCCAGCAGCTTGGTTCCAGGTTCGAACACCGGGGAGCTGTTTTTT. As protein: CASSLVPGSNTGELFF.

This clonotype has just one count. A much larger clone sits a single nucleotide away, making a read error possible. The chain recombines TRBV6-5 with TRBJ2-1; perhaps TRBD1 as D (6 bases). CDR3 length: 17 amino acids. V was cut by 4 bases and J by 6 bases, with 22 bases left in between. Germline CDR1 reads MNHEY; CDR2 reads SVGAGI. This CDR3 reads CASSFLLGTYPSNEQFF. The CDR3 nucleotides are TGTGCCAGCAGTTTCCTCCTCGGGACATACCCTTCCAATGAGCAGTTCTTC.

This clonotype appeared many times. The chain links TRBV5-1 to TRBJ2-2; D remains ambiguous. This CDR3 comprises 14 residues. CDR1 is SGHRS, CDR2 YFSETQ, per germline. Between the trimmed V and J ends, which lost 1 base and 3 bases, there was a span of 7 bases. CDR3 amino acids: CASSLFGDTGELFF. Written as DNA, the CDR3 is TGCGCCAGCAGCTTGTTTGGCGACACCGGGGAGCTGTTTTTT.

There are many counts of this clonotype. The rearrangement links TRBV7-9 to TRBJ1-4; D not certain. Germline CDR1 SEHNR, CDR2 FQNEAQ (reference sequence). This CDR3 spans 12 amino acids. The V end was cut by 2 bases, the J end by 10 bases, with 8 bases between. DNA for the CDR3: TGTGCCAGCAGCTTAAATGTGGGAAAACTGTTTTTT. It is translated as CASSLNVGKLFF.

This clonotype was seen repeatedly, ten times or more. The chain has TRBV5-1 and TRBJ2-1; 8 nucleotides line up with TRBD1. V was clipped by 3 bases and J by 5 bases; unmatched bases: 16. Germline lookup yields CDR1 SGHRS and CDR2 YFSETQ. CDR3 length: 18 amino acids. CDR3 DNA sequence: TGCGCCAGCAGCTCGGGACAGGATAAGAATCGGGGGAACAATGAGCAGTTCTTC. Translated: CASSSGQDKNRGNNEQFF.

This clonotype was detected many times. CDR3 DNA sequence: TGTGCCAGCGTCCGGGGCTCCTACAATGAGCAGTTCTTC. Translation: CASVRGSYNEQFF. This chain joins TRBV6-6 and TRBJ2-1, with D perhaps TRBD2 (5 bases). The CDR3 runs 13 residues. Trimming took 8 bases from V and 0 from J, leaving 8 bases between them. The V gene's germline CDR1 is MNHNY and CDR2 SVGAGI (reference sequence).

This clonotype qualifies as medium-sized. The chain employs TRBV20-1 and TRBJ1-5, with TRBD1 as a possible D gene (6 bases). This CDR3 is built from 14 residues. V was clipped by 5 bases and J by 1 base, with 12 bases between them. Germline CDR1 DFQATT, CDR2 SNEGSKA (reference sequence). The CDR3 DNA reads TGCAGTGCTCCCGGCAGGGGCAGCAATCAGCCCCAGCATTTT. Translating it yields CSAPGRGSNQPQHF.

This clonotype was seen a handful of times. The V gene is TRBV5-1, the J gene TRBJ2-7, with TRBD2 as a possible D gene (6 bases). The CDR3 spans 19 residues. From germline, CDR1 is SGHRS and CDR2 YFSETQ. The ends were cut back, 0 bases at V and 0 bases at J, with 22 bases in the middle. Here the CDR3 reads CASSLVGDFSNLNSYEQYF. The CDR3 region has the DNA TGCGCCAGCAGCTTGGTGGGGGACTTTTCGAATCTAAACTCCTACGAGCAGTACTTC.

The V call is TRBV29-1, the J call TRBJ2-2, with TRBD1 matching over 8 bases. The CDR3 runs 15 residues. Trimming at V came to 2 bases and at J to 7 bases, leaving 9 bases not matched to a gene. The germline V gene has CDR1 SQVTM and CDR2 ANQGSEA. The CDR3 spells CSVESGGSRGGELFF. CDR3 bases: TGCAGCGTTGAATCAGGGGGCTCGCGGGGCGGGGAGCTGTTTTTT.

This clonotype has at least ten counts. The chain employs TRBV5-1 and TRBJ2-7, with 10 nucleotides matching TRBD1. The trim removed 5 bases at V and 3 bases at J, leaving 8 bases unmatched. CDR1 is SGHRS and CDR2 is YFSETQ in the germline V gene. This CDR3 has 15 amino acids. The CDR3 here is CASRSTGQGNYEQYF. CDR3 nucleotides: TGCGCCAGCAGATCGACGGGACAGGGGAACTACGAGCAGTACTTC. Supplemented by reference TRBV5-1 and TRBJ2-7, the full variable domain reads KAGVTQTPRYLIKTRGQQVTLSCSPISGHRSVSWYQQTPGQGLQFLFEYFSETQRNKGNFPGRFSGRQFSNSRSEMNVSTLELGDSALYLCASRSTGQGNYEQYFGPGTRLTVT.

At least ten counts were recorded for this clonotype. The chain is built from TRBV28 and TRBJ2-3; D might be TRBD2 (6 bases). Germline V gives CDR1 MDHEN, CDR2 SYDVKM. The V gene lost 6 bases and the J gene lost 7 bases, with 20 bases spanning the gap. There are 15 residues in the CDR3. The CDR3 is CASRRRDSGANTQYF. CDR3 bases: TGTGCCAGCAGGCGGAGGGACTCCGGAGCGAATACGCAGTATTTT.

At least ten counts were recorded for this clonotype. V gene TRBV5-1 combines with J gene TRBJ2-7, with D perhaps matching TRBD2 (5 bases). V lost 3 bases, J lost 5 bases, and 18 bases lay in between. CDR3 size: 15 residues. Germline CDR1 and CDR2: SGHRS and YFSETQ. This chain's CDR3 is CASSSSGNSRDEQYF. CDR3 DNA: TGCGCCAGCAGCTCCTCCGGGAACTCTAGGGACGAGCAGTACTTC.

This clonotype was seen many times. The rearrangement uses TRBV6-1 and TRBJ2-7; D is unresolved. Trimming stripped 5 bases from V and 1 base from J, with 9 bases between. Germline V lookup: CDR1 MNHNS, CDR2 SASEGT. There are 13 residues in the CDR3. CDR3 in amino acids: CASSFTESYEQYF. In nucleotides, the CDR3 is TGTGCCAGCAGTTTTACAGAATCCTACGAGCAGTACTTC.

This clonotype was seen ten or more times. The rearrangement links TRBV7-9 to TRBJ2-3; weak D call: TRBD2 (6 bases). Trimming shortened V by 6 bases and J by 6 bases, and 13 bases separated the two germline ends. CDR3 length equals 13 residues. Germline-derived CDR1 and CDR2 are SEHNR and FQNEAQ (reference sequence). The CDR3 nucleotides are TGTGCCAGCAGTCCTTGGGGGGATGATACGCAGTATTTT. This codes for CASSPWGDDTQYF.

This clonotype has just a few counts. The CDR3 loop is CASSRSGGGTEAFF. The CDR3 bases are TGTGCCAGCAGCCGCTCGGGCGGGGGAACTGAAGCTTTCTTT. The chain is built from TRBV3-1 and TRBJ1-1; D is possibly TRBD1 (5 bases). There are 14 residues in the CDR3. Trimming removed 4 bases at V and 5 bases at J, with 14 bases between. Per the germline V gene, CDR1 is LGHDT and CDR2 is YNNKEL (reference sequence).